Following are 23 T cell receptor beta chains from one sample sequenced in a study of T cells after yellow fever vaccination. Each CDR3 protein is one row after TCRdb ran MiXCR on the 5' RACE reads. The table has under 550,000 distinct CDR3 sequences, about a fifth seen once. The specimen comprised PBMCs, sampled 21 days after the first yellow fever vaccination. The receptors shown here come from a man in his late teens or twenties who received the YFV17D yellow fever vaccine.

This chain links TRBV5-6 with TRBJ1-1, with a tentative D call TRBD1 (5 bases). V lost 4 bases, J lost 11 bases, and 21 bases lay in between. In germline, CDR1 is SGHDT, CDR2 YYEEEE. The CDR3 totals 14 residues. This CDR3 is CASSPAGPKNEAFF. The CDR3 DNA reads TGTGCCAGCAGCCCCGCGGGACCGAAAAACGAGGCTTTCTTT.

The gene calls are TRBV5-1 and TRBJ2-1, with D unresolved. Trimming cost V 0 bases and J 7 bases, with 8 bases left between them. The CDR3 extends over 13 amino acids. Germline V gives CDR1 SGHRS, CDR2 YFSETQ. The CDR3 DNA sequence: TGCGCCAGCAGCTTGGAGCTTCCGAATGAGCAGTTCTTC. It translates to CASSLELPNEQFF.

The chain recombines TRBV25-1 with TRBJ2-7; possible D gene TRBD2, 5 bases. The CDR3 totals 11 residues. The V gene lost 7 bases and the J gene lost 3 bases, with 7 bases spanning the gap. The germline gives CDR1 MGHDK, CDR2 SYGVNS. In DNA, the CDR3 is TGTGCCAGCAAGGGAGTCTACGAGCAGTACTTC. Its protein product is CASKGVYEQYF.

V is TRBV12-3 or TRBV12-4 and J is TRBJ1-2; perhaps TRBD1 as D (5 bases). V gave up 3 bases and J gave up 4 bases, with 9 bases separating them. This CDR3 has 13 amino acids. In nucleotides, the CDR3 is TGTGCCAGCAGTTTTGGGGCAGCCTATGGCTACACCTTC. It specifies CASSFGAAYGYTF.

The J gene is TRBJ2-5, the V gene TRBV7-2, with D perhaps given as TRBD1 or TRBD2 (7 bases each). This CDR3 has 15 amino acids. Germline V gene lookup returns CDR1 SGHTA and CDR2 FQGNSA. The V and J ends lost 6 bases and 1 base respectively, with 15 bases between them. The CDR3 nucleotides are TGTGCCAGCAGTTCACAGGGGACTACCCAAGAGACCCAGTACTTC. Translating it yields CASSSQGTTQETQYF.

The chain uses TRBV4-2 and TRBJ2-1; D possibly matches TRBD1 or TRBD2 (5 bases each). This CDR3 region has 16 residues. Trimming left V 3 bases short and J 1 base short, with 13 bases between. CDR1 LGHNA and CDR2 YNFKEQ come from the germline V gene. CDR3 in DNA: TGTGCCAGCAGCCAGGGGGAAGGACAATCCTACAATGAGCAGTTCTTC. Translating gives CASSQGEGQSYNEQFF.

The rearrangement links TRBV6-5 to TRBJ2-3, with D unresolved. The germline V and J ends were trimmed by 2 bases and 4 bases, with 13 bases remaining between them. Germline V gives CDR1 MNHEY, CDR2 SVGAGI. This CDR3 contains 15 residues. CDR3 sequence reads: CASSYRAWIADTQYF. The CDR3, as DNA: TGTGCCAGCAGTTACAGGGCTTGGATTGCAGATACGCAGTATTTT.

The table lists this clonotype with many counts. The CDR3 loop reads CASSSSQGGTGELFF. CDR3 nucleotides: TGTGCCAGCAGCTCATCCCAGGGGGGCACCGGGGAGCTGTTTTTT. The chain joins TRBV7-3 to TRBJ2-2; TRBD1 might be the D (7 bases). V lost 4 bases and J lost 4, with 13 bases in between. CDR3 length equals 15 residues. CDR1 and CDR2 from the germline V gene are SGHTA and FQGTGA.

J is TRBJ1-5 and V is TRBV6-1; TRBD1 is a possible D gene (6 bases). The ends were cut back, 5 bases at V and 2 bases at J, with 16 bases in the middle. The CDR3 spans 16 residues. Germline V gives CDR1 MNHNS, CDR2 SASEGT. The CDR3 region is CASSPWGKGGNQPQHF. The CDR3, as DNA: TGTGCCAGCAGTCCATGGGGTAAGGGGGGCAATCAGCCCCAGCATTTT.

The chain recombines TRBV7-3 with TRBJ2-2, with 9 nucleotides matching TRBD2. Germline lookup yields CDR1 SGHTA and CDR2 FQGTGA. This CDR3 contains 19 residues. V was pared by 0 bases and J by 0 bases, with 8 bases of the junction left unmatched. As DNA, the CDR3 is TGTGCCAGCAGCTTAACGTTATTGCGGGGGGGTTCGAACACCGGGGAGCTGTTTTTT. Translating gives CASSLTLLRGGSNTGELFF.

This chain joins TRBV4-3 and TRBJ2-7, with TRBD2 as a possible D gene (7 bases). The CDR3 runs 19 residues. The ends were cut back, 0 bases at V and 1 base at J, with 22 bases in the middle. The germline CDR1 and CDR2 sequences are LGHNA and YSLEER. CDR3 sequence (DNA): TGCGCCAGCAGCCAAGAATACCCCCCCGGAGGGGGGGGATCCTACGAGCAGTACTTC. Translating gives CASSQEYPPGGGGSYEQYF.

This clonotype occurred a few times. The chain links TRBV3-1 to TRBJ2-7, with no clear D. V was cut by 4 bases and J by 1 base, with 14 bases left in between. The CDR3 sequence is 15 residues long. The germline V gene encodes CDR1 LGHDT and CDR2 YNNKEL (reference sequence). CDR3 nucleotide sequence: TGTGCCAGCAGCCCTATCACGGGCAGGTCCTACGAGCAGTACTTC. This gives the protein CASSPITGRSYEQYF.

In this sample, this clonotype turned up many times. V usage is TRBV18 and J usage is TRBJ2-7, with D tentatively TRBD2 (5 bases). This CDR3 contains 14 residues. Trimming cost V 3 bases and J 4 bases, with 13 bases left between them. The V gene's germline CDR1 is KGHSH and CDR2 LQKENI. CDR3 loop: CASSPAGTAYEQYF. CDR3 coding DNA: TGTGCCAGCTCACCGGCGGGCACCGCTTACGAGCAGTACTTC.

There are a few counts of this clonotype. The genes are TRBV5-8 and TRBJ1-1; D remains unclear. The CDR3 consists of 14 residues. The germline gives CDR1 SGHTS, CDR2 YDEGEE. V lost 4 bases, J lost 1 base, and 11 bases lay in between. CDR3 nucleotides: TGTGCCAGCAGCGCCCGGATCCGGAACACTGAAGCTTTCTTT. Residues: CASSARIRNTEAFF.

The chain combines TRBV12-3 or TRBV12-4 with TRBJ1-4; D gene ambiguous. Trimming left V 5 bases short and J 0 bases short, with 16 bases between. The CDR3 length is 17 residues. The CDR3 DNA follows: TGTGCCAGCAGTCCTCGGGTCCTCGGGGCAACTAATGAAAAACTGTTTTTT. It specifies CASSPRVLGATNEKLFF.

In this sample, this clonotype turned up many times. This chain uses TRBV7-2 with TRBJ1-1, with D maybe TRBD1 (5 bases). CDR3 length equals 13 residues. Germline assignment: CDR1 SGHTA and CDR2 FQGNSA. Trimming stripped 5 bases from V and 1 base from J, with 8 bases between. This CDR3 is CASSVTGNTEAFF. The CDR3 DNA reads TGTGCCAGCAGCGTAACAGGGAACACTGAAGCTTTCTTT.

The chain links TRBV11-2 to TRBJ2-1; 10 bases align to TRBD1. This CDR3 contains 17 residues. Germline lookup yields CDR1 SGHAT and CDR2 FQNNGV. After removal of 5 bases from V and 0 bases from J, the junction contained 7 bases not matched to a gene. Written as DNA, the CDR3 is TGTGCCAGCAGCAGTGGCCGGGACAGGGGCTCCTACAATGAGCAGTTCTTC. Translation: CASSSGRDRGSYNEQFF.

The table lists this clonotype with a few counts. The gene calls are TRBV20-1 and TRBJ2-5, with 10 bases that match TRBD2. Looked up from germline, CDR1 is DFQATT and CDR2 is SNEGSKA (reference sequence). Trimming at V came to 0 bases and at J to 5 bases, leaving 9 bases not matched to a gene. The CDR3 contains 16 residues. CDR3 amino acids: CSARDHQRGGGETQYF. CDR3 DNA: TGCAGTGCTAGAGATCACCAGCGGGGGGGCGGGGAGACCCAGTACTTC.

This clonotype was seen many times. The rearrangement uses TRBV4-3 and TRBJ2-1, with 8 bases aligning to TRBD2. From germline, CDR1 is LGHNA and CDR2 YSLEER. This CDR3 comprises 14 residues. The V segment lost 0 bases and the J segment 8 bases; nucleotides outside the gene matches: 3. This CDR3 reads CASSQEAGDYEQFF. The CDR3 nucleotides are TGCGCCAGCAGCCAAGAAGCGGGAGACTATGAGCAGTTCTTC.

This clonotype was observed many times. The rearrangement links TRBV6-2 or TRBV6-3 to TRBJ2-6, with 9 bases lining up with TRBD1. Germline V gene sequence: CDR1 MNHEY, CDR2 SVGEGT. CDR3 length equals 16 residues. Losses at the gene ends were 5 bases for V and 4 bases for J; bases not matched to a gene: 6. The CDR3 region is CASSTTGGSGANVLTF. The CDR3 nucleotides are TGTGCCAGCAGTACCACAGGGGGCTCCGGGGCCAACGTCCTGACTTTC.

The chain uses TRBV7-9 and TRBJ2-7; TRBD1 agrees at 7 bases. Germline V gene data show CDR1 as SEHNR and CDR2 as FQNEAQ (reference sequence). J lost 2 bases, V lost 0 bases, and 7 bases had no gene match. The CDR3 is made up of 16 amino acids. This chain's CDR3 is CASSLAAQGKPYEQYV. The CDR3 region has the DNA TGTGCCAGCAGCTTAGCGGCACAGGGGAAGCCCTACGAGCAGTACGTC.

This rearrangement joins TRBV3-1 to TRBJ2-7; 7 nucleotides agree with TRBD1. Germline V CDR1 and CDR2: LGHDT, YNNKEL (reference sequence). The V segment lost 0 bases and the J segment 6 bases; nucleotides outside the gene matches: 5. The CDR3 has 14 amino acids. Here the CDR3 DNA reads TGTGCCAGCAGCCAAGATTCGGCAGGGGGCGAGCAGTACGTC. Protein: CASSQDSAGGEQYV.

This clonotype was picked up a small number of times. The V call is TRBV18, the J call TRBJ2-7; D gene unclear. CDR1 is KGHSH and CDR2 is LQKENI in the germline V gene. Trimming stripped 2 bases from V and 5 bases from J, with 10 bases between. The CDR3 has 13 residues. The CDR3 nucleotides are TGTGCCAGCTCACCATTGGGTAGGGACGAGCAGTACTTC. Translating it yields CASSPLGRDEQYF.